This TCR beta chain was obtained from a study of control samples from healthy donors and cancer patients. Only in-frame clones appear in the TCRdb table, and some are missing; sequencing was by immunoSEQ multiplex PCR. The sample holds 50,000 or so clones, roughly 94% seen once. Germline-derived CDR1 and CDR2 are SGHRS and YFSETQ. The CDR3 totals 12 residues. The V gene lost 1 base and the J gene lost 3 bases, with 5 bases spanning the gap. This clonotype originated in a man aged 25 to 40 in good health. This rearrangement joins TRBV5-1 to TRBJ2-7; no clear D gene. The source material was blood. This CDR3 reads CASSLNGYEQYF. DNA for the CDR3: TGCGCCAGCAGCTTGAACGGCTACGAGCAGTACTTC.